The 26 T cell receptor beta chains below come from one sample, sequenced in a study of blood T cell repertoires in COVID-19. Only in-frame clones appear in the TCRdb table, and some are missing; sequencing was by immunoSEQ multiplex PCR. The sample includes about 40,000 clones, roughly 80% of them seen just once. Input material: peripheral blood. The receptors were gathered from a woman aged 60 to 75 with acute or convalescent COVID-19.

The genes are TRBV19 and TRBJ1-2, with D maybe TRBD1 (5 bases). This CDR3 has 14 amino acids. The germline V gene has CDR1 LNHDA and CDR2 SQIVND (reference sequence). Deletions cut 6 bases from V and 4 bases from J, with 15 bases between. The CDR3 DNA follows: TGTGCCAGTAGGGCCTCCGACAGATCCTATGGCTACACCTTC. Translation: CASRASDRSYGYTF.

The rearrangement joins TRBV19 to TRBJ2-6, with TRBD2 matching over 7 bases. The CDR3 is made up of 17 amino acids. The germline V gene encodes CDR1 LNHDA and CDR2 SQIVND (reference sequence). V shed 5 bases, J shed 2 bases, and the junction held 9 bases outside the gene matches. CDR3 sequence reads: CASSAGGGKAGANVLTF. DNA for the CDR3: TGTGCCAGTAGTGCTGGGGGGGGAAAGGCTGGGGCCAACGTCCTGACTTTC.

The chain couples TRBV6-5 to TRBJ2-7; D might be TRBD2 (5 bases). The CDR3 runs 14 residues. CDR1 and CDR2 (germline): MNHEY, SVGAGI. Trimming cost V 5 bases and J 1 base, with 12 bases left between them. The CDR3 sequence: CASSPSFVSYEQYF. The CDR3 nucleotides read TGTGCCAGCAGTCCTAGCTTTGTGTCCTACGAGCAGTACTTC.

This clone was seen a few times. The chain joins TRBV29-1 to TRBJ2-1, with D uncertain. From germline, CDR1 is SQVTM and CDR2 ANQGSEA. V dropped 6 bases and J dropped 3 bases, with 12 bases sitting between them. This CDR3 region has 13 residues. DNA for the CDR3: TGCAGCGTGTCCCTACTATTCTACAATGAGCAGTTCTTC. Translating gives CSVSLLFYNEQFF.

The chain links TRBV9 to TRBJ2-2, with TRBD2 identical over 10 bases. This CDR3 contains 15 residues. The J segment lost 6 bases and the V segment lost 3 bases, leaving 5 bases of the junction unmatched. Per the germline V gene, CDR1 is SGDLS and CDR2 is YYNGEE. The CDR3 region is CASSAGTSAAGELFF. The CDR3 DNA follows: TGTGCCAGCAGCGCAGGGACTAGCGCCGCCGGGGAGCTGTTTTTT.

This sequence joins TRBV29-1 and TRBJ2-7; 12 bases are shared with TRBD1. The CDR3 length is 15 residues. The V gene end was trimmed by 6 bases and the J gene end by 3 bases; junction bases not matched to a gene: 9. Germline V gene sequence: CDR1 SQVTM, CDR2 ANQGSEA. CDR3 sequence: CSVGQGASGDYEQYF. DNA of the CDR3: TGCAGCGTGGGACAGGGGGCGTCCGGAGACTACGAGCAGTACTTC.

Only a few counts were recorded for this clone. This rearrangement joins TRBV6-2 or TRBV6-3 to TRBJ2-3; TRBD2 agrees at 13 bases. The CDR3 has 16 residues. Germline lookup yields CDR1 MNHEY and CDR2 SVGEGT. V was clipped by 6 bases and J by 2 bases; unmatched bases: 5. The CDR3 DNA follows: TGTGCCAGCAGCCTGGGACTAGCGGGGCCCACAGATACGCAGTATTTT. This encodes CASSLGLAGPTDTQYF.

The rearrangement links TRBV5-1 to TRBJ2-7; D is perhaps TRBD1 (6 bases). V was clipped by 6 bases and J by 0 bases, with 13 bases between them. CDR3 size: 14 residues. Per germline, CDR1 SGHRS and CDR2 YFSETQ. DNA of the CDR3: TGCGCCAGCAAGCCCGGGACATACTCCTACGAGCAGTACTTC. This encodes CASKPGTYSYEQYF.

This sequence joins TRBV9 and TRBJ2-1; 10 bases match TRBD2. With 0 bases clipped from V and 9 bases from J, the junction kept 3 bases outside the gene matches. CDR1 is SGDLS, CDR2 YYNGEE, per germline. There are 14 residues in the CDR3. The CDR3: CASSVALAGVEQFF. CDR3 nucleotides: TGTGCCAGCAGCGTAGCTCTAGCGGGGGTTGAGCAGTTCTTC.

This clone was picked up one time. The gene calls are TRBV6-5 and TRBJ2-5; 9 bases align to TRBD1. Germline V lookup: CDR1 MNHEY, CDR2 SVGAGI. The CDR3 runs 14 residues. Germline trimming cut 6 bases from V and 5 bases from J; bases unmatched to any gene: 7. The CDR3 reads CASSWGTGLETQYF. CDR3 DNA sequence: TGTGCCAGCAGCTGGGGGACAGGGCTTGAGACCCAGTACTTC.

The CDR3 spells CASVEQPSSYEQYF. The CDR3 DNA sequence: TGTGCCAGCGTCGAACAGCCGAGCTCCTACGAGCAGTACTTC. This chain connects TRBV6-6 to TRBJ2-7; D is undetermined. This CDR3 comprises 14 residues. V lost 8 bases, J lost 0 bases, and 14 bases lay in between. Per the germline V gene, CDR1 is MNHNY and CDR2 is SVGAGI (reference sequence).

The chain links TRBV28 to TRBJ1-3; D is undetermined. CDR1 is MDHEN and CDR2 is SYDVKM in the germline V gene. Trimming shortened V by 1 base and J by 5 bases, and 6 bases separated the two germline ends. The length of the CDR3 is 13 residues. CDR3 residues: CASSLLARNTIYF. As DNA, the CDR3 is TGTGCCAGCAGTTTATTGGCCCGAAACACCATATATTTT.

The rearrangement uses TRBV15 and TRBJ1-2; 11 positions match TRBD1. The V segment lost 6 bases and the J segment 7 bases; nucleotides outside the gene matches: 7. The germline V gene has CDR1 LNHNV and CDR2 YYDKDF (reference sequence). The CDR3 sequence is 14 residues long. As DNA, the CDR3 is TGTGCCACCAGACCCTCCGGGACAGGGGGTGGCTACACCTTC. Translation: CATRPSGTGGGYTF.

The rearrangement uses TRBV6-4 and TRBJ2-7; 11 bases match TRBD1. CDR3 length equals 15 residues. Trimming cost V 6 bases and J 2 bases; bases outside gene matches: 6. CDR1 and CDR2 from the germline V gene are MRHNA and SNTAGT. The CDR3 DNA follows: TGTGCCAGCAGCATGGGACAGGGGGGGACCTACGAGCAGTACTTC. Translating gives CASSMGQGGTYEQYF.

This sequence joins TRBV7-8 and TRBJ2-7; 7 nucleotides match TRBD1. The V gene end was trimmed by 0 bases and the J gene end by 3 bases; junction bases not matched to a gene: 11. Looked up from germline, CDR1 is SGHVS and CDR2 is FQNEAQ. The CDR3 consists of 17 residues. CDR3 in DNA: TGTGCCAGCAGCTTAGCCCGGCGACAGGGTCGGGACTACGAGCAGTACTTC. Its translation: CASSLARRQGRDYEQYF.

The chain recombines TRBV3-1 (or the pseudogene TRBV3-2) with TRBJ2-1; 8 bases line up with TRBD2. This CDR3 comprises 16 residues. CDR1 LGHDT and CDR2 YNNKEL come from the germline V gene (reference sequence). V lost 4 bases to trimming and J lost 8 bases; unmatched junction nucleotides: 13. CDR3 sequence (DNA): TGTGCCAGCAGCCTATCCGGGACTAGGAACTCTGATGAGCAGTTCTTC. It codes for CASSLSGTRNSDEQFF.

Comment on this clone: An end of the junction does not agree with germline; a read error may underlie this. The V and J genes are TRBV30 and TRBJ2-7, with no clear D. This CDR3 has 11 residues. CDR1 is GTSNPN, CDR2 SVGIG, per germline (reference sequence). The CDR3 is CAWGVMYEQYF. The CDR3 region has the DNA TGTGCCTGGGGTGTTATGTACGAGCAGTACTTC.

The genes are TRBV11-2 and TRBJ1-3, with D possibly matching TRBD1 (6 bases). V was trimmed by 5 bases and J by 3 bases, leaving 11 bases between them. The CDR3 is made up of 14 amino acids. Germline V gives CDR1 SGHAT, CDR2 FQNNGV. The CDR3 sequence: CASSTYRVGNTIYF. CDR3 nucleotides: TGTGCCAGCAGCACTTACAGGGTTGGAAACACCATATATTTT. Based on the CDR3 plus reference TRBV11-2 and TRBJ1-3, the full variable domain is EAGVAQSPRYKIIEKRQSVAFWCNPISGHATLYWYQQILGQGPKLLIQFQNNGVVDDSQLPKDRFSAERLKGVDSTLKIQPAKLEDSAVYLCASSTYRVGNTIYFGEGSWLTVV.

The chain has TRBV5-1 and TRBJ1-4; TRBD1 aligns across 7 bases. The V gene end was trimmed by 0 bases and the J gene end by 8 bases; junction bases not matched to a gene: 10. Germline V lookup: CDR1 SGHRS, CDR2 YFSETQ. CDR3 size: 16 residues. The CDR3 sequence is CASSLGGGAFGEKLFF. CDR3 in DNA: TGCGCCAGCAGCTTGGGAGGGGGCGCCTTTGGAGAAAAACTGTTTTTT.

This chain links TRBV19 with TRBJ2-5; D is possibly TRBD2 (5 bases). The V gene lost 5 bases and the J gene lost 7 bases, with 17 bases spanning the gap. The germline V gene encodes CDR1 LNHDA and CDR2 SQIVND (reference sequence). The CDR3 spans 14 residues. CDR3: CASSQRTYLGTQYF. CDR3 DNA sequence: TGTGCCAGTAGTCAGCGGACTTACCTGGGGACCCAGTACTTC.

Written as DNA, the CDR3 is TGTGCCAGCAGCTTAGTGGCAGGGACCTACGAGCAGTACTTC. Translated, it gives CASSLVAGTYEQYF. The chain couples TRBV11-1 to TRBJ2-7; a possible D gene is TRBD1 (5 bases). Germline CDR1 and CDR2: SGHAT and FQDESV (reference sequence). The CDR3 loop spans 14 amino acids. V was shortened by 1 base and J by 2 bases, with 9 bases between the two germline ends.

The chain recombines TRBV7-2 with TRBJ1-1; the D is unclear. The CDR3 sequence is 16 residues long. The V end lost 1 base, the J end lost 1 base, and 13 bases lay between the germline ends. Germline CDR1 reads SGHTA; CDR2 reads FQGNSA. In DNA form, the CDR3 reads TGTGCCAGCAGCTTAGGGTTTGGCAACCAGAACACTGAAGCTTTCTTT. Translated, it gives CASSLGFGNQNTEAFF.

CDR3 in amino acids: CATGITGLSGNTIYF. DNA for the CDR3: TGTGCCACCGGAATTACAGGGCTCTCTGGAAACACCATATATTTT. The rearrangement uses TRBV19 and TRBJ1-3, with D possibly TRBD1 on 6 matching bases. CDR1 LNHDA and CDR2 SQIVND come from the germline V gene (reference sequence). CDR3 length equals 15 residues. The ends were cut back, 10 bases at V and 0 bases at J, with 16 bases in the middle.

The chain employs TRBV19 and TRBJ2-3; possibly TRBD2 for D (6 bases). Germline lookup yields CDR1 LNHDA and CDR2 SQIVND (reference sequence). Trimming removed 5 bases from V and 1 base from J, with 13 bases in between. This CDR3 spans 15 amino acids. CDR3 sequence (DNA): TGTGCCAGTAGTCTTATCGGCGGGGGCACAGATACGCAGTATTTT. This encodes CASSLIGGGTDTQYF.

V usage is TRBV29-1 and J usage is TRBJ1-1, with D possibly matching TRBD1 (5 bases). Germline CDR1 reads SQVTM; CDR2 reads ANQGSEA. V was clipped by 4 bases and J by 3 bases, with 6 bases between them. This CDR3 region has 11 residues. CDR3 DNA sequence: TGCAGCGTTGCGGGGGACACTGAAGCTTTCTTT. Amino acid sequence: CSVAGDTEAFF.

The J gene is TRBJ1-3, the V gene TRBV7-9; 8 nucleotides agree with TRBD1. The V and J ends lost 4 bases and 2 bases, in that order; junction bases with no gene match: 1. Germline values: CDR1 SEHNR, CDR2 FQNEAQ (reference sequence). CDR3 length equals 14 residues. The chain's CDR3 is CASSSGGAGNTIYF. The DNA for the CDR3 is TGTGCCAGCAGCTCAGGGGGCGCTGGAAACACCATATATTTT.